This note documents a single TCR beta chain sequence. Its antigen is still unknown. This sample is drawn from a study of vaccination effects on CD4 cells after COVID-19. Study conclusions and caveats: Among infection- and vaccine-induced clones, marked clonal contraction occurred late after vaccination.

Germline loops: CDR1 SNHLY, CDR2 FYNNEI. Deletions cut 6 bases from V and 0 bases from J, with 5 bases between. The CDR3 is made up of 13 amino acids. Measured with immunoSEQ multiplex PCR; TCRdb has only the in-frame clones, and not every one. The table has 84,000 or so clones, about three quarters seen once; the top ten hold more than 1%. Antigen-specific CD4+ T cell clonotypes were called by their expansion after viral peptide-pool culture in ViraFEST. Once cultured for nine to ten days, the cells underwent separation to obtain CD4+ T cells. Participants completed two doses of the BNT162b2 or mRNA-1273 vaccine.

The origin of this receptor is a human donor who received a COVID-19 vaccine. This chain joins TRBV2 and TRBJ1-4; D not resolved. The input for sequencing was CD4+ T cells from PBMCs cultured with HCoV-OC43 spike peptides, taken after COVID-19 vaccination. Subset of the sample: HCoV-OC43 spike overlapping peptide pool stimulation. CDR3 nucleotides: TGTGCCAGCAGCTTTGCAACTAATGAAAAACTGTTTTTT. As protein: CASSFATNEKLFF.